This T cell receptor beta chain derives from a study of T cells after yellow fever vaccination. Study-level background: For low cell numbers, libraries were made with SMART-Seq v4 Ultra Low Input.

This CDR3 contains 17 residues. The junction had 16 bases not matched to a gene; V was cut back by 0 bases and J by 10 bases. Per germline, CDR1 DFQATT and CDR2 SNEGSKA (reference sequence). TCRdb itself ran the 5' RACE reads through MiXCR, one entry per CDR3 protein. The sample contains about 510,000 distinct CDR3 sequences, 21% of which appear only once. This sample comprised PBMCs, obtained approximately 20 days after the first yellow fever vaccination. The chain employs TRBV20-1 and TRBJ2-1, with 9 positions matching TRBD2. The sequence derives from a man younger than 30 who received the YFV17D yellow fever vaccine. Written as DNA, the CDR3 is TGCAGTGCTAGAGATCCCCGAGGGGGACTAGCAGGTCTCGAGCAGTTCTTC. Translation: CSARDPRGGLAGLEQFF.